Following are 20 T cell receptor beta chains from one sample sequenced in a study of T cells in women clearing cervical HPV infection (dated by TCRdb to about 2018). Library method: the immunoSEQ multiplex PCR assay. Here the immuneACCESS table is served through TCRdb, limited to in-frame sequences with V and J called. Missing clones are a known gap in these copies; in checked studies unresolved V genes cover under half, and the rest lacks a known reason. The sample's clone listing holds approximately 15,000 clones. The ten largest account for around 7.2% of the sample. The sequenced sample was blood buffy coat. The receptors derive from a woman aged 18 to 75 with a cervical HPV16 infection that either progressed to CIN3+ or cleared (not recorded which).

Remarks on this clone: The sequence runs out 3 residues before the end of the CDR3; the remainder is reconstructed from the germline J gene. The V and J genes are TRBV5-1 and TRBJ1-2, with a possible D match to TRBD1 (6 bases). V dropped 0 bases and J dropped 6 bases, with 15 bases sitting between them. In germline, CDR1 is SGHRS, CDR2 YFSETQ. The CDR3 totals 15 residues. The covered CDR3 bases are TGCGCCAGCAGCTTGGAAGGCAGGGGAGTCGATGGC. As protein: CASSLEGRGVDG. The whole CDR3 is CASSLEGRGVDGYTF.

As to this clone: The read terminates 3 residues before the CDR3 end, so the remaining end is supplied by the germline J gene. The V gene is TRBV5-1, the J gene TRBJ1-1; D is possibly TRBD1 (6 bases). This CDR3 region has 15 residues. V lost 4 bases, J lost 1 base, and 14 bases lay in between. The V gene's germline CDR1 is SGHRS and CDR2 YFSETQ. This CDR3 reads CASSRMDSSNTEAFF. The covered CDR3 bases are TGCGCCAGCAGCCGGATGGACAGTTCGAACACTGAA.

A note on this clone: The read finishes 3 residues shy of the CDR3 end, and the germline J gene is used to complete it. The chain uses TRBV6-4 and TRBJ2-2; TRBD1 matches at 9 bases. The V gene's germline CDR1 is MRHNA and CDR2 SNTAGT. This CDR3 is 15 amino acids long. The V gene end was trimmed by 6 bases and the J gene end by 6 bases; junction bases not matched to a gene: 8. CDR3 DNA (partial): TGTGCCAGCAGCTACCCGGGACAGGGCTCCGGGGAG. This sequence encodes CASSYPGQGSGE. The entire CDR3 protein is CASSYPGQGSGELFF.

On this clone: The sequenced fragment ends 3 residues before the CDR3 boundary, so the rest is inferred from the germline J gene. The V and J genes are TRBV19 and TRBJ2-1, with 11 bases lining up with TRBD2. There are 17 residues in the CDR3. Trimming took 4 bases from V and 0 from J; bases not matched to a gene: 5. Per germline, CDR1 LNHDA and CDR2 SQIVND (reference sequence). The CDR3 protein is CASSRLAGRNSYNEQFF. The CDR3 DNA, read in part, is TGTGCCAGTAGTAGACTAGCGGGGCGTAACTCCTACAATGAG.

Comments on this clone: The sequenced fragment ends 3 residues before the CDR3 boundary, so the rest is inferred from the germline J gene. The genes are TRBV20-1 and TRBJ2-5, with 12 bases identical to TRBD2. Losses at the gene ends were 0 bases for V and 7 bases for J; bases not matched to a gene: 6. Germline values: CDR1 DFQATT, CDR2 SNEGSKA (reference sequence). The CDR3 is made up of 15 amino acids. The CDR3 sequence: CSARDPSGGALTQYF. Partial CDR3 DNA: TGCAGTGCTAGAGATCCTAGCGGGGGGGCCTTGACC.

Worth noting for this clone: The read terminates 3 residues before the CDR3 end, so the remaining end is supplied by the germline J gene. The chain recombines TRBV2 with TRBJ2-4; 7 nucleotides match TRBD1. The CDR3 consists of 12 residues. With V trimmed by 6 bases and J by 8 bases, 4 bases remained unmatched. Per germline, CDR1 SNHLY and CDR2 FYNNEI. The DNA read from the CDR3 is TGTGCCAGCAGCAAAACAGGGGACATT. Translation gives CASSKTGDI. From start to end, the CDR3 is CASSKTGDIQYF.

The CDR3 region is CASSFYDGQGSEAFF. The DNA read from the CDR3 is TGTGCCAGCAGCTTCTATGATGGGCAGGGCTCTGAA. The V and J genes are TRBV5-5 and TRBJ1-1; maybe TRBD1 (5 bases). The sequence runs out 3 residues before the end of the CDR3; the remainder is reconstructed from the germline J gene. Germline CDR1 SGHKS, CDR2 YYEKEE (reference sequence). This CDR3 is 15 amino acids long. V was cut by 2 bases and J by 6 bases, with 17 bases left in between.

Concerning this clone: The DNA ends 3 residues before the CDR3 does, and the rest of the CDR3 is filled in from the germline J gene. The chain is built from TRBV5-1 and TRBJ2-3, with TRBD1 matching over 8 bases. Germline trimming cut 4 bases from V and 2 bases from J; bases unmatched to any gene: 6. Germline V gene sequence: CDR1 SGHRS, CDR2 YFSETQ. The CDR3 length is 15 residues. The part of the CDR3 DNA that was read is TGCGCCAGCAGCCTCGGACAGGGTACCACAGATACG. Protein: CASSLGQGTTDT. The whole CDR3 reads CASSLGQGTTDTQYF.

This clone is medium-sized (0.01 to 0.1%) by frequency. The read stops 3 residues short of the end of the CDR3; the missing end is completed from the germline J gene. J is TRBJ1-2 and V is TRBV18, with unresolved D. The germline V gene encodes CDR1 KGHSH and CDR2 LQKENI. This CDR3 contains 15 residues. CDR3 residues: CASSPTTGGKRGYTF. The part of the CDR3 DNA that was read is TGTGCCAGCTCACCGACCACCGGCGGGAAACGCGGC.

About this clone: The CDR3 end lies 3 residues beyond the end of the read and is filled in from the germline J gene. The rearrangement uses TRBV4-2 and TRBJ2-3, with D perhaps matching TRBD2 (6 bases). V was trimmed by 3 bases and J by 3 bases, leaving 13 bases between them. CDR3 length equals 15 residues. Germline V gene lookup returns CDR1 LGHNA and CDR2 YNFKEQ. This CDR3 reads CASSHEPAGTDTQYF. The sequenced CDR3 bases are TGTGCCAGCAGCCACGAGCCAGCGGGTACAGATACG.

Worth noting for this clone: Read data end 3 residues before the CDR3 end; the end is taken from the germline J gene. The rearrangement joins TRBV20-1 to TRBJ1-4; no definite D call. The CDR3 length is 13 residues. Germline lookup yields CDR1 DFQATT and CDR2 SNEGSKA (reference sequence). V was trimmed by 3 bases and J by 4 bases, leaving 9 bases between them. CDR3 bases read: TGCAGTGCTAGCCTCAGAAATAATGAAAAA. Its translation is CSASLRNNEK. The whole CDR3 sequence is CSASLRNNEKLFF.

Incomplete CDR3 DNA: TGCAGTGCAATGACCGGGACAGGACTCTACGAG. As protein: CSAMTGTGLYE. The full CDR3 sequence reads CSAMTGTGLYEQYF. V usage is TRBV20-1 and J usage is TRBJ2-7, with TRBD1 matching 8 bases. The CDR3 is cut off 3 residues early in the read; its end comes from the germline J gene. The V segment lost 6 bases and the J segment 3 bases; nucleotides outside the gene matches: 10. The V gene's germline CDR1 is DFQATT and CDR2 SNEGSKA (reference sequence). CDR3 length equals 14 residues.

Concerning this clone: The read terminates 3 residues ahead of where the CDR3 ends, so the germline J gene completes it. V is TRBV12-3 or TRBV12-4 and J is TRBJ1-5, with D possibly matching TRBD1 (6 bases). CDR3 length: 14 amino acids. With 2 bases removed from V and 6 bases from J, the gap between germline ends came to 11 bases. This CDR3 is CASSLFQGPQPQHF. The part of the CDR3 DNA that was read is TGTGCCAGCAGTTTATTTCAGGGGCCTCAGCCC.

CDR3 DNA, as far as it was read: TGTGCCACCCGACAGGCAACTAATGAAAAA. Its protein is CATRQATNEK. The entire CDR3 sequence reads CATRQATNEKLFF. The V gene is TRBV30, the J gene TRBJ1-4; tentative D call: TRBD1 (6 bases). The read stops 3 residues short of the end of the CDR3; the missing end is completed from the germline J gene. Trimming shortened V by 8 bases and J by 0 bases, and 10 bases separated the two germline ends. CDR3 length: 13 amino acids. Germline V gives CDR1 GTSNPN, CDR2 SVGIG (reference sequence).

In regard to this clone: With the read ending 3 residues before the CDR3 end, the germline J gene is used to fill in that end. This chain joins TRBV5-4 and TRBJ2-7; 7 nucleotides line up with TRBD1. V trimming: 0 bases; J trimming: 2 bases; junction bases outside the gene matches: 5. CDR1 SGHNT and CDR2 YYREEE come from the germline V gene (reference sequence). There are 15 residues in the CDR3. CDR3 protein: CASSLGTQGPYEQYF. The part of the CDR3 DNA that was read is TGTGCCAGCAGCTTGGGAACACAGGGGCCCTACGAG.

On this clone itself: The CDR3 end falls 3 residues outside the read, so it is completed with the germline J gene. The V and J genes are TRBV28 and TRBJ1-2; TRBD1 matches at 7 bases. V was clipped by 2 bases and J by 4 bases; unmatched bases: 10. From germline, CDR1 is MDHEN and CDR2 SYDVKM. CDR3 length: 16 amino acids. The CDR3 DNA, read in part, is TGTGCCAGCAGTTTAGCAACGACAGGGTCCATCTATGGC. Translating gives CASSLATTGSIYG. The full CDR3 protein is CASSLATTGSIYGYTF.

Notes on this clone: The read ends 3 residues early relative to the CDR3; the germline J gene fills the gap. This chain connects TRBV5-4 to TRBJ2-5; weak D call: TRBD2 (5 bases). Trimming stripped 0 bases from V and 5 bases from J, with 8 bases between. Germline lookup yields CDR1 SGHNT and CDR2 YYREEE (reference sequence). The CDR3 contains 13 residues. Incomplete CDR3 DNA: TGTGCCAGCAGCTTGGCGGGGTCCGAGACC. It yields the protein CASSLAGSET. The whole CDR3 region reads CASSLAGSETQYF.

As concerns this clone: The read ends 3 residues early relative to the CDR3; the germline J gene fills the gap. The chain joins TRBV2 to TRBJ1-5; D gene ambiguous. Per germline, CDR1 SNHLY and CDR2 FYNNEI. The CDR3 sequence is 14 residues long. Between the trimmed V and J ends, which lost 5 bases and 5 bases, there was a span of 13 bases. CDR3 DNA, as far as it was read: TGTGCCAGCAGTCCGGCGGCGCGCGATCAGCCC. It translates to CASSPAARDQP. The whole CDR3 is CASSPAARDQPQHF. Using reference TRBV2 and TRBJ1-5 for the parts outside the CDR3, the full variable domain is EPEVTQTPSHQVTQMGQEVILRCVPISNHLYFYWYRQILGQKVEFLVSFYNNEISEKSEIFDDQFSVERPDGSNFTLKIRSTKLEDSAMYFCASSPAARDQPQHFGDGTRLSIL.

Details on this clone: The read comes to an end 3 residues before the CDR3 does, leaving the germline J gene to fill in the end. The chain has TRBV7-9 and TRBJ1-6; 7 bases are shared with TRBD1. With V trimmed by 8 bases and J by 0 bases, 1 base remained unmatched. Germline V gene lookup returns CDR1 SEHNR and CDR2 FQNEAQ (reference sequence). This CDR3 comprises 14 residues. CDR3 DNA (partial): TGTGCCAGCCAGGGGGACTCCTATAATTCACCC. Its protein product is CASQGDSYNSP. The whole CDR3 sequence reads CASQGDSYNSPLHF.

As to this clone: With the read ending 3 residues before the CDR3 end, the germline J gene is used to fill in that end. The genes are TRBV18 and TRBJ1-1; tentatively, D is TRBD1 (6 bases). The CDR3 loop spans 18 amino acids. The germline V gene encodes CDR1 KGHSH and CDR2 LQKENI. The covered CDR3 bases are TGTGCCAGCTCACGCCCCGACGTTATGGGACAAGACACAGATACG. Translated: CASSRPDVMGQDTDT. The CDR3 in its entirety is CASSRPDVMGQDTDTAFF.